Shown below are 20 T cell receptor beta chains from a single sample sequenced in a study of cytomegalovirus exposure and HLA in healthy donors (TCRdb year 2017). Libraries were made using the immunoSEQ multiplex PCR assay. For the multiplex PCR, a mixture combining 60 forward primers for TCR Vbeta segments and 13 reverse primers for TCR Jbeta segments was used. TCRdb mirrors the immuneACCESS table, restricted to in-frame sequences. Some clones are absent from its copies; in checked studies, under half trace to an unresolved V gene, and the reason for the others is unknown. For this sample there are 200,000 or so clones; roughly 83% appear just once. Jointly, the top ten make up about 0.36% of the sample. Input material: PBMCs. The receptor set was obtained from a male donor in good health and CMV-seropositive.

The genes are TRBV6-1 and TRBJ2-3; D is perhaps TRBD2 (6 bases). Trimming removed 2 bases at V and 2 bases at J, with 11 bases between. This CDR3 has 15 amino acids. From germline, CDR1 is MNHNS and CDR2 SASEGT. The CDR3 nucleotides read TGTGCCAGCAGTGAACAGGCGGGATTCACAGATACGCAGTATTTT. The encoded protein is CASSEQAGFTDTQYF.

The V gene is TRBV25-1, the J gene TRBJ1-5; 7 positions match TRBD1. The trim removed 1 base at V and 5 bases at J, leaving 2 bases unmatched. Germline CDR1 and CDR2: MGHDK and SYGVNS. The CDR3 consists of 14 residues. The CDR3 sequence is CASSEWGTDQPQHF. The CDR3 DNA sequence: TGTGCCAGCAGTGAATGGGGGACAGATCAGCCCCAGCATTTT.

The V call is TRBV25-1, the J call TRBJ1-5; 8 nucleotides agree with TRBD1. Germline CDR1 MGHDK, CDR2 SYGVNS. The CDR3 extends over 17 amino acids. V lost 1 base to trimming and J lost 4 bases; unmatched junction nucleotides: 9. In DNA form, the CDR3 reads TGTGCCAGCAGTGAATCCTGGGGCACAGGGGGTAATCAGCCCCAGCATTTT. Its translation: CASSESWGTGGNQPQHF.

The chain has TRBV6-6 and TRBJ1-2; D possibly corresponds to TRBD1 (5 bases). Trimming removed 6 bases at V and 2 bases at J, with 13 bases between. Germline V gives CDR1 MNHNY, CDR2 SVGAGI (reference sequence). This CDR3 contains 14 residues. The CDR3 sequence: CASRTGTPNYGYTF. The CDR3 region has the DNA TGTGCCAGCAGAACCGGGACTCCCAACTATGGCTACACCTTC.

The rearrangement joins TRBV7-2 to TRBJ2-1, with D tentatively TRBD2 (6 bases). V was clipped by 3 bases and J by 0 bases, with 6 bases between them. Germline V gene lookup returns CDR1 SGHTA and CDR2 FQGNSA. The CDR3 loop spans 14 amino acids. The CDR3 region is CASSLDYSYNEQFF. CDR3 bases: TGTGCCAGCAGCTTGGACTACTCCTACAATGAGCAGTTCTTC. Full variable domain (outside the CDR3, taken from reference TRBV7-2 and TRBJ2-1): GAGVSQSPSNKVTEKGKDVELRCDPISGHTALYWYRQSLGQGLEFLIYFQGNSAPDKSGLPSDRFSAERTGGSVSTLTIQRTQQEDSAVYLCASSLDYSYNEQFFGPGTRLTVL.

The V gene is TRBV7-2, the J gene TRBJ2-7; 7 nucleotides agree with TRBD1. CDR1 SGHTA and CDR2 FQGNSA come from the germline V gene. The CDR3 is made up of 18 amino acids. Losses at the gene ends were 3 bases for V and 0 bases for J; bases not matched to a gene: 14. CDR3 nucleotide sequence: TGTGCCAGCAGCTTCCCAGAGGCCGGGACAGTGAGCTCCTACGAGCAGTACTTC. As protein: CASSFPEAGTVSSYEQYF.

The chain joins TRBV4-1 to TRBJ2-2; 8 bases are a match to TRBD2. This CDR3 is 19 amino acids long. Trimming took 2 bases from V and 0 from J; bases not matched to a gene: 11. Germline loops: CDR1 MGHRA, CDR2 YSYEKL. DNA of the CDR3: TGCGCCAGCAGCCAACCTCTTTCCGGGGGGGCCACGAACACCGGGGAGCTGTTTTTT. It codes for CASSQPLSGGATNTGELFF.

The chain links TRBV7-2 to TRBJ1-2; 7 positions agree with TRBD1. In germline, CDR1 is SGHTA, CDR2 FQGNSA. The CDR3 extends over 13 amino acids. The V segment lost 1 base and the J segment 8 bases; nucleotides outside the gene matches: 4. The CDR3 sequence: CASSLDRGRGYTF. DNA of the CDR3: TGTGCCAGCAGCTTAGACAGGGGACGAGGCTACACCTTC. The full variable domain, rest sourced from reference TRBV7-2 and TRBJ1-2, is GAGVSQSPSNKVTEKGKDVELRCDPISGHTALYWYRQSLGQGLEFLIYFQGNSAPDKSGLPSDRFSAERTGGSVSTLTIQRTQQEDSAVYLCASSLDRGRGYTFGSGTRLTVV.

The chain joins TRBV2 to TRBJ2-7, with 11 bases that match TRBD2. The CDR3 consists of 15 residues. Per germline, CDR1 SNHLY and CDR2 FYNNEI. V trimming: 7 bases; J trimming: 0 bases; junction bases outside the gene matches: 5. The CDR3 is CASTPTSGSSYEQYF. The CDR3 DNA reads as TGTGCCAGCACCCCTACTAGCGGGAGCTCCTACGAGCAGTACTTC. Based on the CDR3 plus reference TRBV2 and TRBJ2-7, the full variable domain is EPEVTQTPSHQVTQMGQEVILRCVPISNHLYFYWYRQILGQKVEFLVSFYNNEISEKSEIFDDQFSVERPDGSNFTLKIRSTKLEDSAMYFCASTPTSGSSYEQYFGPGTRLTVT.

V gene TRBV30 combines with J gene TRBJ1-2, with TRBD1 identical over 8 bases. The CDR3 extends over 16 amino acids. Unmatched junction bases numbered 16, after V lost 5 bases and J lost 5 bases. In germline, CDR1 is GTSNPN, CDR2 SVGIG (reference sequence). The CDR3 DNA is TGTGCCTGGGCTCAGGGCGGGACAGGATACACTTATGGCTACACCTTC. Amino acids: CAWAQGGTGYTYGYTF.

This chain joins TRBV7-3 and TRBJ2-5, with 8 bases aligning to TRBD2. The J segment lost 5 bases and the V segment lost 4 bases, leaving 12 bases of the junction unmatched. From germline, CDR1 is SGHTA and CDR2 FQGTGA. The CDR3 loop spans 16 amino acids. The CDR3 is CASSYNTGGESETQYF. The CDR3, as DNA: TGTGCCAGCAGCTACAACACGGGGGGGGAGAGCGAGACCCAGTACTTC.

The V gene is TRBV5-4, the J gene TRBJ1-6; D gene uncertain. Germline CDR1 is SGHNT and CDR2 is YYREEE (reference sequence). This CDR3 contains 15 residues. Deletions cut 0 bases from V and 7 bases from J, with 11 bases between. CDR3 amino acids: CASSLVRERNSPLHF. The CDR3 DNA reads TGTGCCAGCAGCTTGGTGCGCGAGCGGAATTCACCCCTCCACTTT.

The V gene is TRBV29-1, the J gene TRBJ1-2; TRBD1 agrees at 8 bases. The J segment lost 3 bases and the V segment lost 6 bases, leaving 3 bases of the junction unmatched. Germline V gene data show CDR1 as SQVTM and CDR2 as ANQGSEA. The CDR3 loop spans 12 amino acids. Written as DNA, the CDR3 is TGCAGCGTCGGACAGGGTGACTATGGCTACACCTTC. As protein: CSVGQGDYGYTF.

This sequence joins TRBV2 and TRBJ1-1; 7 positions match TRBD1. The germline V gene has CDR1 SNHLY and CDR2 FYNNEI. CDR3 size: 15 residues. Losses at the gene ends were 4 bases for V and 4 bases for J; bases not matched to a gene: 9. CDR3 protein: CASSVGQGGGTEAFF. Written as DNA, the CDR3 is TGTGCCAGCAGTGTGGGGCAGGGGGGTGGCACTGAAGCTTTCTTT.

V gene TRBV11-3 combines with J gene TRBJ2-2, with 7 bases identical to TRBD1. Germline values: CDR1 SGHNT, CDR2 YENEEA. The CDR3 totals 15 residues. The J segment lost 5 bases and the V segment lost 0 bases, leaving 3 bases of the junction unmatched. The CDR3, as DNA: TGTGCCAGCAGCTTAGAAGGGGGCCGTACCGGGGAGCTGTTTTTT. It specifies CASSLEGGRTGELFF.

V gene TRBV10-3 combines with J gene TRBJ2-2, with 11 bases aligning to TRBD2. Germline CDR1 and CDR2: ENHRY and SYGVKD. The length of the CDR3 is 16 residues. Trimming at V came to 0 bases and at J to 6 bases, leaving 3 bases not matched to a gene. This CDR3 is CAISESSGGAAGELFF. The CDR3 DNA sequence: TGTGCCATCAGTGAGTCTAGCGGGGGGGCCGCCGGGGAGCTGTTTTTT.

V and J are TRBV7-9 and TRBJ2-2; possibly TRBD1 for D (6 bases). V was pared by 5 bases and J by 5 bases, with 15 bases between. CDR1 SEHNR and CDR2 FQNEAQ come from the germline V gene (reference sequence). There are 15 residues in the CDR3. Here the CDR3 reads CASSQGSGTTGELFF. In DNA form, the CDR3 reads TGTGCCAGCAGCCAAGGTTCGGGGACAACCGGGGAGCTGTTTTTT.

The chain recombines TRBV5-6 with TRBJ1-3; D is perhaps TRBD1 (5 bases). The CDR3 has 19 amino acids. CDR1 is SGHDT, CDR2 YYEEEE, per germline. The V and J ends lost 1 base and 4 bases respectively, with 24 bases between them. The CDR3: CASSLLVEIGGKTGNTIYF. CDR3 DNA: TGTGCCAGCAGCTTGTTGGTGGAGATTGGGGGGAAAACCGGAAACACCATATATTTT.

This clone occurred a few times. This chain uses TRBV7-9 with TRBJ1-3, with D perhaps matching TRBD1 (6 bases). The CDR3 totals 13 residues. The germline V gene encodes CDR1 SEHNR and CDR2 FQNEAQ (reference sequence). The ends were cut back, 7 bases at V and 2 bases at J, with 9 bases in the middle. This CDR3 reads CASNWGPGNTIYF. In DNA, the CDR3 is TGTGCCAGCAACTGGGGGCCTGGAAACACCATATATTTT. Using reference TRBV7-9 and TRBJ1-3 for the parts outside the CDR3, the full variable domain is DTGVSQNPRHKITKRGQNVTFRCDPISEHNRLYWYRQTLGQGPEFLTYFQNEAQLEKSRLLSDRFSAERPKGSFSTLEIQRTEQGDSAMYLCASNWGPGNTIYFGEGSWLTVV.

This clone was seen only a few times. This chain connects TRBV6-5 to TRBJ2-1; 7 positions match TRBD1. Trimming removed 4 bases from V and 6 bases from J; junction bases left unmatched: 6. The CDR3 contains 14 residues. The germline gives CDR1 MNHEY, CDR2 SVGAGI. CDR3 residues: CASSSPGQPNEQFF. The CDR3 DNA sequence: TGTGCCAGCAGTTCGCCGGGACAGCCCAATGAGCAGTTCTTC.